A selection of T cell receptor beta chains follows, all from one sample in a study of shared clonotypes between healthy human individuals. The table came from immunoSEQ multiplex PCR; TCRdb's copy has only in-frame clones and leaves some out. The data hold a few million clones, with 90% to 95% observed a single time. Sequenced material: naive CD4+ T cells from PBMCs. The receptors derive from a man between 18 and 29 years old in good health. Some clones in this sample may be carry-over from other donors' samples. The CDR3 runs from the conserved cysteine through the conserved F or W. Each record gives: CDR3 DNA, CDR3 protein, D gene, V gene, J gene, clone size. A D gene is named only where the DNA matches it firmly. Not all rows give a size; the values are once, few, many and, for expanded clones, a class.

cdr3_nt: TGTGCCAGCAGCACAGGACAGGGGAGAAATCAGCCCCAGCATTTT
cdr3_aa: CASSTGQGRNQPQHF
d_call: TRBD1
v_call: TRBV7-2
j_call: TRBJ1-5
clone_size: once

cdr3_nt: TGTGCCAGCAGTGTCTCCCCCTCTGGGACCCAGTTCTTC
cdr3_aa: CASSVSPSGTQFF
d_call: NA
v_call: TRBV6-1
j_call: TRBJ2-1
clone_size: NA

cdr3_nt: TGTGCCAGCAGCGTCACTAGCGGGAATGAGCAGTTCTTC
cdr3_aa: CASSVTSGNEQFF
d_call: TRBD2
v_call: TRBV9
j_call: TRBJ2-1
clone_size: NA

cdr3_nt: TGTGCCAGCAGTTACTCGTGGGAGGTGGTGAACATTCAGTACTTC
cdr3_aa: CASSYSWEVVNIQYF
d_call: NA
v_call: TRBV6-5
j_call: TRBJ2-4
clone_size: NA

cdr3_nt: TGTGCCAGCAGCCTGGGGACAGCTCAAGAGACCCAGTACTTC
cdr3_aa: CASSLGTAQETQYF
d_call: TRBD1
v_call: TRBV7-2
j_call: TRBJ2-5
clone_size: NA

cdr3_nt: TGTGCCAGTAATGTCTGGGATCAGCCCCAGCATTTT
cdr3_aa: CASNVWDQPQHF
d_call: NA
v_call: TRBV19
j_call: TRBJ1-5
clone_size: once

cdr3_nt: TGCGCCAGCAGCTTGGTTCCCGATAGCGGGAGAACGGTCAATGAGCAGTTCTTC
cdr3_aa: CASSLVPDSGRTVNEQFF
d_call: TRBD2
v_call: TRBV5-1
j_call: TRBJ2-1
clone_size: NA

cdr3_nt: TGTGCCAGCAGGGGACTAGGCCTCGATGAGCAGTTCTTC
cdr3_aa: CASRGLGLDEQFF
d_call: TRBD2
v_call: TRBV2
j_call: TRBJ2-1
clone_size: NA

cdr3_nt: TGTGCCAGCAGCGTGATTGGGGCGAACACTGAAGCTTTCTTT
cdr3_aa: CASSVIGANTEAFF
d_call: NA
v_call: TRBV9
j_call: TRBJ1-1
clone_size: NA

cdr3_nt: TGTGCCAGTAGCCCGATTTTGACTACGGGTGAAAAACTGTTTTTT
cdr3_aa: CASSPILTTGEKLFF
d_call: NA
v_call: TRBV19
j_call: TRBJ1-4
clone_size: NA